This T cell receptor beta chain emerged from a study of T-cell reconstitution after alpha-beta-depleted transplantation in children. Study-wide results and limits: Diversity and T-cell counts at one year after transplant derived mostly from new T cells. About two months after transplant, alpha-beta T cells reportedly came from several hundred expanded graft clones. The high TCRbeta diversity at day 60 in some patients came from surviving recipient T cells and thymic progenitors.

Germline trimming cut 7 bases from V and 0 bases from J; bases unmatched to any gene: 13. CDR3 size: 18 residues. Construction of the TCRbeta library involved unique molecular identifiers. A single record per CDR3 protein comes from TCRdb applying MiXCR to the PCR reads. This sample has about 78,000 distinct CDR3 sequences, with around an eighth found just once. As for this clonotype: What it binds is not known.

This sequence joins TRBV12-3 or TRBV12-4 and TRBJ1-5; TRBD1 aligns across 9 bases. Sample: PBMCs, mostly from graft donor cells, taken 180 days after TCRalphabeta/CD19-depleted stem cell transplant. The sequence derives from a male patient aged 2 to 9 who had a stem cell transplant for acute lymphoblastic leukemia, so the T cells may come from the graft donor. This chain's CDR3 is CASTRTGTGSRSNQPQHF. In DNA form, the CDR3 reads TGTGCCAGCACCCGAACCGGGACAGGGTCCCGTAGCAATCAGCCCCAGCATTTT.